In its sample, the clone carrying this T cell receptor (beta chain) was seen many times. Antigen: not known. This sample stems from a study of CD8 T cells in ankylosing spondylitis. Regarding the study as a whole: Apparently characteristic of ankylosing spondylitis blood was a TCR beta motif (about eight highly homologous variants). A number of the motif variants had already been described in reactive arthritis synovial fluid and blood.

By quantitative 5'-RACE with molecular barcodes, the TCR beta libraries were made. TCRdb independently ran MiXCR on the 5' RACE reads; one entry per CDR3 protein. The sample lists some 140,000 distinct CDR3 sequences, about 7.3% occurring once. The CDR3 loop spans 15 amino acids. In germline, CDR1 is SGHRS, CDR2 YFSETQ. V was cut by 4 bases and J by 5 bases, with 18 bases left in between. Sequencing was carried out using blood, either unsorted or a sorted T cell fraction (not recorded which). V and J are TRBV5-1 and TRBJ1-1, with D possibly TRBD1 on 6 matching bases. The TCR comes from a female donor with ankylosing spondylitis or in good health (not recorded which). In DNA form, the CDR3 reads TGCGCCAGCAGCCTTAGAGGGGGGGGCGTGACTGAAGCTTTCTTT. This gives the protein CASSLRGGGVTEAFF.